This is a list of T cell receptor beta chains from one sample in a study of response to subunit inactivated influenza vaccine. MiXCR, run by TCRdb on the RT-PCR reads, gives a single entry per CDR3 protein. This table has approximately 310,000 distinct CDR3 sequences, about a fifth appearing once. The sample consisted of PBMCs from blood, taken about 20 months after vaccination. These TCRs come from a man aged 50 to 75 who received an inactivated influenza vaccine. Each CDR3 is given with its conserved first and last residue. The D gene is left open where the match is weak. Not all rows give a size; the values are once, few, many and, for expanded clones, a class.

D: -
size: -
J: TRBJ2-2
V: TRBV20-1
CDR3: CSARDRGNTGELFF
DNA: TGCAGTGCTAGAGACAGGGGGAACACCGGGGAGCTGTTTTTT

D: TRBD2
size: -
J: TRBJ2-1
V: TRBV20-1
CDR3: CSARGSGNYNEQFF
DNA: TGCAGTGCTAGAGGTAGCGGGAACTACAATGAGCAGTTCTTC

D: -
size: -
J: TRBJ2-1
V: TRBV12-3/TRBV12-4
CDR3: CASSLVAAHEQFF
DNA: TGTGCCAGCAGTTTAGTGGCGGCCCATGAGCAGTTCTTC

D: -
size: -
J: TRBJ1-1
V: TRBV20-1
CDR3: CSATPAAGNTEAFF
DNA: TGCAGTGCTACGCCCGCAGCCGGGAACACTGAAGCTTTCTTT

D: -
size: few
J: TRBJ2-1
V: TRBV4-2
CDR3: CASSQEGNNEQFF
DNA: TGTGCCAGCAGCCAAGAGGGGAACAATGAGCAGTTCTTC

D: -
size: -
J: TRBJ2-5
V: TRBV20-1
CDR3: CSAREGETQYF
DNA: TGCAGTGCTAGAGAGGGGGAGACCCAGTACTTC

D: TRBD1
size: -
J: TRBJ1-3
V: TRBV4-2
CDR3: CASSQDRGNSGNTIYF
DNA: TGTGCCAGCAGCCAAGACAGGGGGAACTCTGGAAACACCATATATTTT

D: -
size: few
J: TRBJ1-5
V: TRBV10-1
CDR3: CASRPRDNQPQHF
DNA: TGCGCCAGCAGGCCCCGCGACAATCAGCCCCAGCATTTT

D: TRBD2
size: -
J: TRBJ2-7
V: TRBV18
CDR3: CASSPSASGNEQYF
DNA: TGTGCCAGCTCACCTTCGGCTAGCGGTAACGAGCAGTACTTC

D: TRBD1
size: many
J: TRBJ1-2
V: TRBV20-1
CDR3: CSARDSFYGYTF
DNA: TGCAGTGCTCGGGACAGCTTCTATGGCTACACCTTC

D: -
size: -
J: TRBJ2-1
V: TRBV7-6
CDR3: CASTSGGAFSYNEQFF
DNA: TGTGCCAGCACCTCTGGGGGGGCTTTCTCCTACAATGAGCAGTTCTTC

D: -
size: -
J: TRBJ2-7
V: TRBV5-1
CDR3: CASTGPGVSYEQYF
DNA: TGCGCCAGCACGGGACCGGGGGTATCCTACGAGCAGTACTTC

D: -
size: -
J: TRBJ2-2
V: TRBV19
CDR3: CASRNRGPNTGELFF
DNA: TGTGCCAGTAGGAACCGGGGGCCCAACACCGGGGAGCTGTTTTTT

D: TRBD1
size: many
J: TRBJ1-5
V: TRBV28
CDR3: CASSFPPGTGSNQPQHF
DNA: TGTGCCAGCAGTTTCCCCCCCGGGACAGGTAGCAATCAGCCCCAGCATTTT

D: TRBD1
size: many
J: TRBJ2-7
V: TRBV10-3
CDR3: CATGGTGDPLTYEQYF
DNA: TGTGCCACCGGCGGGACAGGGGATCCTCTAACCTACGAGCAGTACTTC

D: -
size: -
J: TRBJ2-3
V: TRBV5-1
CDR3: CASSARGATDTQYF
DNA: TGCGCCAGCAGCGCCAGGGGGGCCACAGATACGCAGTATTTT

D: -
size: -
J: TRBJ1-1
V: TRBV4-2
CDR3: CASSQALMNTEAFF
DNA: TGTGCCAGCAGCCAAGCCCTCATGAACACTGAAGCTTTCTTT

D: TRBD2
size: few
J: TRBJ2-1
V: TRBV5-1
CDR3: CASNPLSGLAGVNNEQFF
DNA: TGCGCCAGCAACCCTCTCTCAGGACTAGCGGGAGTAAACAATGAGCAGTTCTTC

D: -
size: many
J: TRBJ2-2
V: TRBV5-1
CDR3: CASNAQGTNTGELFF
DNA: TGCGCCAGCAATGCTCAGGGCACGAACACCGGGGAGCTGTTTTTT

D: TRBD2
size: -
J: TRBJ2-3
V: TRBV29-1
CDR3: CSVVTWLAGNTQYF
DNA: TGCAGCGTTGTTACCTGGCTAGCGGGAAATACGCAGTATTTT

D: -
size: -
J: TRBJ1-2
V: TRBV7-8
CDR3: CASSSDLNYGYTF
DNA: TGTGCCAGCAGCTCCGACTTGAACTATGGCTACACCTTC

D: -
size: -
J: TRBJ1-4
V: TRBV2
CDR3: CASRGSDEKLFF
DNA: TGTGCCAGCAGGGGCAGCGATGAAAAACTGTTTTTT

D: -
size: -
J: TRBJ2-4
V: TRBV6-2/TRBV6-3
CDR3: CASSSQGVAKNIQYF
DNA: TGTGCCAGCAGTTCCCAAGGGGTAGCCAAAAACATTCAGTACTTC

D: -
size: few
J: TRBJ2-7
V: TRBV3-1
CDR3: CASSQGDSEQYF
DNA: TGTGCCAGCAGCCAAGGGGACTCCGAGCAGTACTTC

D: -
size: few
J: TRBJ2-7
V: TRBV7-6
CDR3: CASSPYLGYEQYF
DNA: TGTGCCAGCAGCCCCTATCTAGGCTACGAGCAGTACTTC

D: -
size: few
J: TRBJ1-5
V: TRBV24-1
CDR3: CATSDSRSLQPQHF
DNA: TGTGCCACCAGTGACTCTAGGTCCCTTCAGCCCCAGCATTTT

D: -
size: -
J: TRBJ2-1
V: TRBV18
CDR3: CASSERQSGGRYNEQFF
DNA: TGTGCCAGCTCGGAAAGGCAGTCTGGTGGGCGCTACAATGAGCAGTTCTTC

D: -
size: once
J: TRBJ2-3
V: TRBV11-2
CDR3: CASSPGLVPGLATDTQYF
DNA: TGTGCCAGCAGCCCGGGTCTGGTCCCCGGTCTGGCTACAGATACGCAGTATTTT

D: -
size: -
J: TRBJ2-2
V: TRBV7-2
CDR3: CASSSTENTGELFF
DNA: TGTGCCAGCAGCTCGACAGAGAACACCGGGGAGCTGTTTTTT

D: -
size: -
J: TRBJ1-5
V: TRBV19
CDR3: CASSIDRGGNQPQHF
DNA: TGTGCCAGTAGTATAGACAGGGGTGGAAATCAGCCCCAGCATTTT

D: TRBD1
size: few
J: TRBJ1-3
V: TRBV20-1
CDR3: CSAQQGARGNTIYF
DNA: TGCAGTGCCCAGCAGGGGGCGCGGGGCAACACCATATATTTT

D: -
size: once
J: TRBJ1-1
V: TRBV2
CDR3: CASSSTVPGQRKDTEAFF
DNA: TGTGCCAGCAGTTCTACCGTCCCGGGACAACGAAAAGACACTGAAGCTTTCTTT

D: -
size: many
J: TRBJ1-3
V: TRBV4-3
CDR3: CASSQDHIQGVGNTIYF
DNA: TGCGCCAGCAGCCAGGACCATATTCAAGGGGTCGGAAACACCATATATTTT

D: TRBD2
size: -
J: TRBJ2-5
V: TRBV29-1
CDR3: CSVAGGALIVAGTQYF
DNA: TGCAGCGTTGCGGGGGGGGCCTTGATCGTGGCAGGGACCCAGTACTTC

D: -
size: many
J: TRBJ1-5
V: TRBV28
CDR3: CASSSRDIGWSQPQHF
DNA: TGTGCCAGCAGTTCCCGGGACATAGGTTGGAGTCAGCCCCAGCATTTT

D: TRBD1
size: few
J: TRBJ1-1
V: TRBV5-5
CDR3: CASSTRQGMSTEAFF
DNA: TGTGCCAGCAGCACCCGACAGGGGATGAGCACTGAAGCTTTCTTT

D: -
size: -
J: TRBJ1-5
V: TRBV28
CDR3: CASSLKMISQPQHF
DNA: TGTGCCAGCAGCCTTAAAATGATCAGTCAGCCCCAGCATTTT

D: -
size: -
J: TRBJ2-5
V: TRBV2
CDR3: CASMWAGEETQYF
DNA: TGTGCCAGCATGTGGGCAGGGGAAGAGACCCAGTACTTC